This TCR beta chain was sequenced for a study of T-cell reconstitution after alpha-beta-depleted transplantation in children (dated by TCRdb to the mid-2010s). Study-level background: The study quantitatively tracked T-cell immune reconstitution after TCRalphabeta/CD19-depleted allogeneic hematopoietic cell transplantation in children using TCR repertoire profiling. General study outcomes and caveats: In some patients, the high TCRbeta diversity seen at day 60 was put down to recipient T cells and intrathymic progenitors that had survived conditioning. Apparently early alphabetaT-cell count recovery about two months after transplant reportedly relied on only several hundred rapidly expanded clones derived from non-depleted graft cells. The frequencies of hyperexpanded clones fell over the following months, and after one year, T-cell counts and TCRbeta diversity were mostly attributed to newly produced T cells.

V drops 1 base and J drops 2 bases, leaving 14 bases in between. The germline V gene (reference sequence) gives CDR1 as LNHDA and CDR2 as SQIVND. Its CDR3 holds 16 amino acids, cysteine through phenylalanine. The CDR3 DNA has 48 bases and is translated from base 1. This clonotype has just a few counts. Its antigen is unknown. Base qualities are not provided; no much larger clone lies one nucleotide away. The method behind the library was PCR. The reads were generated on an Illumina HiSeq 2500. To normalize quantification of the TCRbeta repertoire, the TCR libraries were built with molecular barcoding that relied on unique molecular identifiers. TCRdb reworked the public reads: Q25 trimming with fastp, MiXCR clone assembly, productive beta chains retained. Each record represents a unique CDR3 protein, reported with the most common genes and DNA among its rows. The sample data list approximately 520,000 distinct CDR3 sequences, and more than 9.5% of these were observed just once. Approximately 15% of the sample is held by the ten biggest clonotypes.

The sample's treatment or condition, from its label and the paper: allogeneic hematopoietic cell transplantation with graft depleted of TCRalphabeta T cells and CD19 B cells. The children who served as transplant recipients had been given grafts of TCRalphabeta/CD19-depleted allogeneic hematopoietic cells. The sequencing here drew on PBMCs, mostly from graft donor cells, taken 180 days after TCRalphabeta/CD19-depleted stem cell transplant. This chain is built from TRBV19 and TRBJ2-5, with TRBD1 as a weak D call on 6 bases. The receptor's source is a female patient aged 2-9 years who had a stem cell transplant for aplastic anemia, so the T cells may come from the graft donor. The CDR3 in this case is CASSIAGTTSQETQYF. The DNA is as follows: TGTGCCAGTAGTATAGCCGGGACAACCTCACAAGAGACCCAGTACTTC. Beyond the CDR3, the reference TRBV19 and TRBJ2-5 genes provide the residues; the full variable domain reads: DGGITQSPKYLFRKEGQNVTLSCEQNLNHDAMYWYRQDPGQGLRLIYYSQIVNDFQKGDIAEGYSVSREKKESFPLTVTSAQKNPTAFYLCASSIAGTTSQETQYFGPGTRLLVL.